The 26 T cell receptor beta chains below all came from one sample that was sequenced in a study of blood T cell repertoires in COVID-19. Using immunoSEQ multiplex PCR, the repertoire was profiled, and TCRdb retains in-frame clones only, with some absent. This repertoire shows more than 200,000 clones, 75% to 95% found once; its top ten account for around 2%. The sequenced sample was PBMCs or T cells enriched from blood (not recorded which). Every receptor here comes from a woman under 30 who had recovered from COVID-19.

J is TRBJ2-5 and V is TRBV5-5, with 10 bases aligning to TRBD2. Germline V CDR1 and CDR2: SGHKS, YYEKEE (reference sequence). This CDR3 comprises 15 residues. Unmatched junction bases numbered 8, after V lost 4 bases and J lost 5 bases. The DNA for the CDR3 is TGTGCCAGCAGCCGCCTAGCGGGAGTAGGGGAGACCCAGTACTTC. Protein sequence: CASSRLAGVGETQYF.

The V and J genes are TRBV5-1 and TRBJ2-5; tentative D call: TRBD2 (6 bases). V dropped 1 base and J dropped 2 bases, with 15 bases sitting between them. The CDR3 runs to 16 residues. Germline CDR1 is SGHRS and CDR2 is YFSETQ. The CDR3 is CASSLRAGTWQETQYF. The CDR3 DNA reads TGCGCCAGCAGCTTGAGGGCAGGGACTTGGCAAGAGACCCAGTACTTC.

This sequence joins TRBV9 and TRBJ1-6, with 10 nucleotides matching TRBD1. The CDR3 contains 18 residues. Germline V gene sequence: CDR1 SGDLS, CDR2 YYNGEE. The V gene end was trimmed by 4 bases and the J gene end by 7 bases; junction bases not matched to a gene: 14. The chain's CDR3 is CASSPGTGVKASNSPLHF. CDR3 nucleotide sequence: TGTGCCAGCAGCCCAGGGACAGGGGTTAAGGCATCGAATTCACCCCTCCACTTT.

V is TRBV28 and J is TRBJ1-1, with 8 bases matching TRBD1. This CDR3 spans 14 amino acids. V lost 5 bases and J lost 3; bases outside the gene matches: 5. Germline values: CDR1 MDHEN, CDR2 SYDVKM. Written as DNA, the CDR3 is TGTGCCAGCAGTGAGGGACAGGTATACACTGAAGCTTTCTTT. This gives the protein CASSEGQVYTEAFF.

The rearrangement uses TRBV6-1 and TRBJ1-1, with a tentative D call TRBD1 (5 bases). Germline V lookup: CDR1 MNHNS, CDR2 SASEGT. The CDR3 sequence is 17 residues long. The V and J ends lost 4 bases and 0 bases respectively, with 18 bases between them. In DNA form, the CDR3 reads TGTGCCAGCAGTGCTCAAACCGTGGGGGACTTGAACACTGAAGCTTTCTTT. Its translation is CASSAQTVGDLNTEAFF.

This chain links TRBV5-5 with TRBJ2-1; 8 nucleotides agree with TRBD2. The length of the CDR3 is 14 residues. V was pared by 4 bases and J by 7 bases, with 7 bases of the junction left unmatched. Germline CDR1 and CDR2: SGHKS and YYEKEE (reference sequence). The CDR3 nucleotides are TGTGCCAGCAGCAGTAGCGGGGTCCAGAATGAGCAGTTCTTC. As protein: CASSSSGVQNEQFF.

V usage is TRBV10-3 and J usage is TRBJ2-5, with 9 nucleotides matching TRBD2. CDR1 is ENHRY, CDR2 SYGVKD, per germline. The CDR3 spans 17 residues. The trim removed 0 bases at V and 5 bases at J, leaving 10 bases unmatched. Here the CDR3 DNA reads TGTGCCATCAGTGAGTCTAGGTCTAGCGGGACTTTGGAGACCCAGTACTTC. It encodes CAISESRSSGTLETQYF.

This clone was observed once. This rearrangement joins TRBV13 to TRBJ1-1, with 11 bases identical to TRBD1. J lost 5 bases, V lost 0 bases, and 5 bases had no gene match. This CDR3 contains 16 residues. Germline V lookup: CDR1 PRHDT, CDR2 FYEKMQ (reference sequence). The CDR3 spells CASSLGGTGGWTEAFF. The CDR3 coding sequence is TGTGCCAGCAGCTTAGGCGGGACAGGGGGTTGGACTGAAGCTTTCTTT.

The rearrangement joins TRBV4-3 to TRBJ2-3, with a tentative D call TRBD1 (5 bases). The V and J ends lost 1 base and 3 bases respectively, with 11 bases between them. The CDR3 spans 15 residues. Germline loops: CDR1 LGHNA, CDR2 YSLEER. The CDR3 DNA sequence: TGCGCCAGCAGCCAAGGAGCTCAGGGAACAGATACGCAGTATTTT. Amino acid sequence: CASSQGAQGTDTQYF.

This clone was detected only once. This chain joins TRBV19 and TRBJ1-5; 7 positions agree with TRBD1. This CDR3 comprises 16 residues. Trimming at V came to 1 base and at J to 2 bases, leaving 5 bases not matched to a gene. Germline V gene sequence: CDR1 LNHDA, CDR2 SQIVND (reference sequence). The CDR3 bases are TGTGCCAGTAGTATAGTAGGGGGCAGCGGCAATCAGCCCCAGCATTTT. This sequence encodes CASSIVGGSGNQPQHF.

This chain uses TRBV29-1 with TRBJ1-5; 9 bases align to TRBD1. CDR1 and CDR2 (germline): SQVTM, ANQGSEA. Losses at the gene ends were 3 bases for V and 6 bases for J; bases not matched to a gene: 6. This CDR3 has 14 amino acids. In nucleotides, the CDR3 is TGCAGCGTTGAGGACAGGGGTAGTGGTCAGCCCCAGCATTTT. Its translation is CSVEDRGSGQPQHF.

This rearrangement joins TRBV2 to TRBJ2-7; D is perhaps TRBD1 (7 bases). This CDR3 is 14 amino acids long. Germline V gene sequence: CDR1 SNHLY, CDR2 FYNNEI. The ends were cut back, 4 bases at V and 2 bases at J, with 12 bases in the middle. Here the CDR3 reads CASSVQGTPYEQYF. The CDR3 DNA is TGTGCCAGCAGTGTACAGGGGACTCCCTACGAGCAGTACTTC. The variable domain in full, with the rest retrieved from reference TRBV2 and TRBJ2-7, is EPEVTQTPSHQVTQMGQEVILRCVPISNHLYFYWYRQILGQKVEFLVSFYNNEISEKSEIFDDQFSVERPDGSNFTLKIRSTKLEDSAMYFCASSVQGTPYEQYFGPGTRLTVT.

V and J are TRBV28 and TRBJ1-1; D is unresolved. V lost 5 bases to trimming and J lost 4 bases, with 17 bases between them. Germline V gene sequence: CDR1 MDHEN, CDR2 SYDVKM. The length of the CDR3 is 15 residues. The CDR3 loop reads CASSITYRFGTEAFF. The DNA of the CDR3 is TGTGCCAGCAGTATAACTTATCGTTTCGGCACTGAAGCTTTCTTT.

In this sample, this clone turned up once. This rearrangement joins TRBV19 to TRBJ2-5; possible D gene TRBD1, 5 bases. The CDR3 loop spans 11 amino acids. Trimming removed 7 bases from V and 4 bases from J, with 7 bases in between. Per germline, CDR1 LNHDA and CDR2 SQIVND (reference sequence). CDR3 nucleotide sequence: TGTGCCAGTATTCAGGGAGAGACCCAGTACTTC. Translation: CASIQGETQYF.

The J gene is TRBJ2-5, the V gene TRBV27, with a weak D call TRBD2 (5 bases). The CDR3 contains 17 residues. Germline V CDR1 and CDR2: MNHEY, SMNVEV (reference sequence). V gave up 5 bases and J gave up 2 bases, with 21 bases separating them. CDR3 sequence: CASSPNIRRADQETQYF. The CDR3, as DNA: TGTGCCAGCAGTCCCAATATACGGCGAGCGGATCAAGAGACCCAGTACTTC.

The chain is built from TRBV28 and TRBJ2-3; the match to TRBD2 covers 8 bases. Germline V gives CDR1 MDHEN, CDR2 SYDVKM. This CDR3 is 17 amino acids long. Trimming took 6 bases from V and 7 from J; bases not matched to a gene: 18. CDR3 nucleotides: TGTGCCAGCAGCGAGCCCCTCCTAGCGGGCCTAGCGAATACGCAGTATTTT. Its translation: CASSEPLLAGLANTQYF.

In this sample, this clone turned up once. In nucleotides, the CDR3 is TGTGCCAGTAGTCCCGGACTGCATTACGAGCAGTACTTC. Its protein is CASSPGLHYEQYF. The chain uses TRBV19 and TRBJ2-7, with D possibly matching TRBD2 (5 bases). The V end was cut by 5 bases, the J end by 4 bases, with 12 bases between. Germline V gene data show CDR1 as LNHDA and CDR2 as SQIVND (reference sequence). The CDR3 runs 13 residues. Full variable domain (outside the CDR3, taken from reference TRBV19 and TRBJ2-7): DGGITQSPKYLFRKEGQNVTLSCEQNLNHDAMYWYRQDPGQGLRLIYYSQIVNDFQKGDIAEGYSVSREKKESFPLTVTSAQKNPTAFYLCASSPGLHYEQYFGPGTRLTVT.

The rearrangement joins TRBV10-3 to TRBJ1-1, with a weak D call TRBD1 (6 bases). V was clipped by 7 bases and J by 0 bases, with 18 bases between them. This CDR3 region has 16 residues. From germline, CDR1 is ENHRY and CDR2 SYGVKD. CDR3 in DNA: TGTGCCATCAAGAAGGGGGACGGACAAATGAACACTGAAGCTTTCTTT. This sequence encodes CAIKKGDGQMNTEAFF.

This clone showed up just once. The rearrangement joins TRBV6-5 to TRBJ2-2; 9 nucleotides agree with TRBD1. The CDR3 spans 15 residues. V lost 6 bases and J lost 4; bases outside the gene matches: 6. Germline assignment: CDR1 MNHEY and CDR2 SVGAGI. As DNA, the CDR3 is TGTGCCAGCAGAATGGGACAGGGAGGCACCGGGGAGCTGTTTTTT. Translating gives CASRMGQGGTGELFF.

The rearrangement links TRBV3-1 (or the pseudogene TRBV3-2) to TRBJ2-3, with TRBD2 matching over 7 bases. The length of the CDR3 is 14 residues. With 4 bases clipped from V and 6 bases from J, the junction kept 7 bases outside the gene matches. In germline, CDR1 is LGHDT, CDR2 YNNKEL (reference sequence). CDR3 DNA sequence: TGTGCCAGCAGCCCTGGACTAGTAGCTGATACGCAGTATTTT. This gives the protein CASSPGLVADTQYF.

The rearrangement joins TRBV7-9 to TRBJ2-7; D is ambiguous. Germline CDR1 and CDR2: SEHNR and FQNEAQ (reference sequence). The CDR3 runs to 13 residues. The V end was cut by 3 bases, the J end by 3 bases, with 9 bases between. The CDR3 DNA reads TGTGCCAGCAGCTTGTCTACCGTCTACGAGCAGTACTTC. Encoded protein: CASSLSTVYEQYF.

The chain combines TRBV4-1 with TRBJ2-1; 12 bases line up with TRBD2. The length of the CDR3 is 17 residues. The junction had 8 bases not matched to a gene; V was cut back by 1 base and J by 7 bases. Germline V gene sequence: CDR1 MGHRA, CDR2 YSYEKL. CDR3 coding DNA: TGCGCCAGCAGCCAAGGACTAGCGGGAGAGAGGGGAAATGAGCAGTTCTTC. As protein: CASSQGLAGERGNEQFF.

V gene TRBV12-5 combines with J gene TRBJ1-1; the D is unclear. The CDR3 covers 12 residues. Germline CDR1 is LGHNT and CDR2 is FRNRAP. The ends were cut back, 6 bases at V and 7 bases at J, with 12 bases in the middle. CDR3 sequence (DNA): TGTGCTAGTGGGGTTTTGGGAGGTGAAGCTTTCTTT. It is translated as CASGVLGGEAFF.

The gene calls are TRBV12-5 and TRBJ1-2, with D uncertain. The germline V gene encodes CDR1 LGHNT and CDR2 FRNRAP. V dropped 7 bases and J dropped 4 bases, with 19 bases sitting between them. This CDR3 comprises 15 residues. The CDR3 loop reads CASAPDFPPGYGYTF. CDR3 sequence (DNA): TGTGCTAGTGCCCCGGACTTCCCCCCCGGCTATGGCTACACCTTC. The whole variable domain, filled in from reference TRBV12-5 and TRBJ1-2, reads DARVTQTPRHKVTEMGQEVTMRCQPILGHNTVFWYRQTMMQGLELLAYFRNRAPLDDSGMPKDRFSAEMPDATLATLKIQPSEPRDSAVYFCASAPDFPPGYGYTFGSGTRLTVV.

The chain links TRBV18 to TRBJ1-1, with 8 bases matching TRBD1. The germline CDR1 and CDR2 sequences are KGHSH and LQKENI. J gave up 3 bases and V 5 bases, and 2 bases lay outside the gene matches. The CDR3 has 13 amino acids. CDR3 in DNA: TGTGCCAGCTCAACGACAGGGGACACTGAAGCTTTCTTT. This translates into CASSTTGDTEAFF.

The chain has TRBV28 and TRBJ1-5; 7 bases are a match to TRBD1. The J segment lost 9 bases and the V segment lost 8 bases, leaving 13 bases of the junction unmatched. The CDR3 consists of 14 residues. CDR1 MDHEN and CDR2 SYDVKM come from the germline V gene. CDR3 region: CASGGQNPIRPQHF. The CDR3 coding sequence is TGTGCCAGCGGGGGACAGAATCCAATTCGGCCCCAGCATTTT.